This record concerns one T cell receptor beta chain sequence. The antigen is unknown. These data are taken from a study of tumor-infiltrating lymphocytes in localized non-small cell lung cancer. Germline V gene data show CDR1 as LNHDA and CDR2 as SQIVND (reference sequence). The V end lost 3 bases, the J end lost 3 bases, and 7 bases lay between the germline ends. The CDR3 covers 13 residues. Method: immunoSEQ multiplex PCR; TCRdb's copy keeps in-frame clones and lacks some. Among 4,900 or so clones, 66% were seen once, and the ten largest hold about 61%. Findings and limits, study-wide: Tumor T-cell fraction was not associated with recurrence-free survival.

This clonotype originated in a human donor with non-small cell lung cancer. Sequenced: lung tumor tissue. This chain connects TRBV19 to TRBJ2-3; no definite D call. CDR3 nucleotides: TGTGCCAGTAGTATGGGTAGAACAGATACGCAGTATTTT. As protein: CASSMGRTDTQYF.